Given below is one TCR beta chain in context. In this sample, this clonotype turned up once. No antigen is known for it. No clone much larger than this one lies a single base away; base qualities are absent. One read is thin evidence. TCRdb shows the sequencer as Illumina HiSeq 1500. The raw public data were reprocessed by TCRdb itself: fastp quality trimming at Q25, MiXCR clonotype calling, in-frame beta chains only. Rows are combined by CDR3 protein, so each entry shows the most common genes and DNA. The sample table records around 260,000 distinct CDR3 sequences; over 20% of these occur just once. The biggest ten clones account for approximately 15% of the sample. The data were obtained in a study of T cell repertoires in cytomegalovirus infection (dated by TCRdb to 2018 to 2020). For the study in its entirety: Donor HLA type was relevant to the analysis, because carriage of CMV infection together with the matching HLA type was indicated by public TCR beta signatures.

Study-wide findings and limitations: Carriers of CMV infection plus the relevant HLA type were discriminated by the cumulative frequency of public TCR beta family members in the study cohort and in an independent approximately 350-donor cohort. The ex vivo response was dominated by HLA-C-restricted CMV-specific TCR beta clonotypes, and the single most frequent clonotype in two of eight donors was supplied by these HLA-C-restricted clonotypes.

From a lookup of the germline V gene (reference sequence), CDR1 and CDR2 are DFQATT and SNEGSKA. The CDR3, from cysteine to phenylalanine, totals 14 residues. The sequence is cut down to CDR3 DNA, 42 bases in frame from base 1. The germline ends are 12 bases apart after V is trimmed by 4 bases and J by 2 bases. The rearrangement combines TRBV20-1 with TRBJ2-1; the D segment could be TRBD2, given 5 matching bases. The sample was PBMCs. This receptor was identified in a human donor in good health (CMV status not recorded). Some clones in this sample may be carry-over from other donors' samples. CDR3 reads: CSAIGLGTYNEQFF. The DNA sequence reads TGCAGTGCTATTGGACTGGGAACCTACAATGAGCAGTTCTTC.